Following are 24 T cell receptor beta chains from one sample sequenced in a study of blood T cell repertoires in COVID-19. Assay: immunoSEQ multiplex PCR; the TCRdb copy retains only in-frame clones and omits some. The sample shows 200,000 to 300,000 clones, about 79% of them seen only once. Source material: peripheral blood. The receptors come from a middle-aged man who had recovered from COVID-19.

This clone was seen only once. The J gene is TRBJ2-3, the V gene TRBV19; D gene unclear. The germline CDR1 and CDR2 sequences are LNHDA and SQIVND (reference sequence). The CDR3 runs to 12 residues. V was shortened by 6 bases and J by 0 bases, with 4 bases between the two germline ends. The DNA for the CDR3 is TGTGCCAGTAGGACTAGCACAGATACGCAGTATTTT. The encoded protein is CASRTSTDTQYF.

The J gene is TRBJ2-7, the V gene TRBV15; D may be TRBD1 (6 bases). Looked up from germline, CDR1 is LNHNV and CDR2 is YYDKDF (reference sequence). Trimming removed 3 bases at V and 4 bases at J, with 22 bases between. The CDR3 has 17 residues. This CDR3 reads CATSRTLNPGTMYEQYF. The CDR3 coding sequence is TGTGCCACCAGCAGGACCCTGAACCCCGGGACAATGTACGAGCAGTACTTC.

This clone has just a few counts. V usage is TRBV5-4 and J usage is TRBJ1-2; weak D call: TRBD1 (6 bases). Trimming removed 0 bases from V and 1 base from J, with 10 bases in between. The CDR3 loop spans 15 amino acids. In germline, CDR1 is SGHNT, CDR2 YYREEE (reference sequence). The CDR3 reads CASSLDRTVNYGYTF. CDR3 sequence (DNA): TGTGCCAGCAGCTTGGATAGGACAGTTAACTATGGCTACACCTTC. Full variable domain (outside the CDR3, taken from reference TRBV5-4 and TRBJ1-2): ETGVTQSPTHLIKTRGQQVTLRCSSQSGHNTVSWYQQALGQGPQFIFQYYREEENGRGNFPPRFSGLQFPNYSSELNVNALELDDSALYLCASSLDRTVNYGYTFGSGTRLTVV.

This clone appeared a few times. V usage is TRBV6-6 and J usage is TRBJ1-1; D remains ambiguous. Germline V lookup: CDR1 MNHNY, CDR2 SVGAGI (reference sequence). This CDR3 region has 14 residues. V was cut by 8 bases and J by 0 bases, with 13 bases left in between. DNA of the CDR3: TGTGCCAGCGGGGTTCAGACTATGAACACTGAAGCTTTCTTT. Translated: CASGVQTMNTEAFF.

This sequence joins TRBV7-9 and TRBJ2-1; 8 bases map to TRBD2. V dropped 0 bases and J dropped 4; count of bases not matched to a gene: 8. Germline CDR1 is SEHNR and CDR2 is FQNEAQ (reference sequence). The CDR3 runs 17 residues. The CDR3 loop reads CASSLAPGRGRYNEQFF. In nucleotides, the CDR3 is TGTGCCAGCAGCTTAGCGCCTGGGCGCGGGAGGTACAATGAGCAGTTCTTC.

This clone was recorded a few times. The V and J genes are TRBV3-1 (or the pseudogene TRBV3-2) and TRBJ2-1, with D maybe TRBD2 (5 bases). From germline, CDR1 is LGHDT and CDR2 YNNKEL (reference sequence). CDR3 length equals 15 residues. Trimming took off 6 bases at V and 1 base at J, with 13 bases between the two ends. The CDR3 nucleotides are TGTGCCAGCAGTCCAACTAGTAATTCCTACAATGAGCAGTTCTTC. As protein: CASSPTSNSYNEQFF.

This chain connects TRBV4-1 to TRBJ1-5; TRBD1 matches at 8 bases. V was clipped by 4 bases and J by 0 bases; unmatched bases: 8. Germline V CDR1 and CDR2: MGHRA, YSYEKL. The CDR3 spans 17 residues. This CDR3 is CASSLSGQDYSNQPQHF. The CDR3, as DNA: TGCGCCAGCAGCCTTTCGGGACAGGACTATAGCAATCAGCCCCAGCATTTT.

V gene TRBV27 combines with J gene TRBJ2-2, with TRBD2 identical over 7 bases. This CDR3 region has 13 residues. The V segment lost 3 bases and the J segment 7 bases; nucleotides outside the gene matches: 2. The germline gives CDR1 MNHEY, CDR2 SMNVEV (reference sequence). CDR3 amino acids: CASSLGGIGELFF. As DNA, the CDR3 is TGTGCCAGCAGTTTGGGGGGGATCGGGGAGCTGTTTTTT.

The sample holds many counts of this clone. The chain employs TRBV6-1 and TRBJ2-1; possibly TRBD1 for D (6 bases). Germline V gene data show CDR1 as MNHNS and CDR2 as SASEGT. Trimming removed 2 bases at V and 7 bases at J, with 9 bases between. The CDR3 spans 13 residues. The CDR3 loop is CASSEMRGNEQFF. In DNA, the CDR3 is TGTGCCAGCAGTGAAATGAGGGGGAATGAGCAGTTCTTC.

J is TRBJ1-2 and V is TRBV27, with D perhaps matching TRBD1 (6 bases). Germline assignment: CDR1 MNHEY and CDR2 SMNVEV (reference sequence). The CDR3 covers 15 residues. V was pared by 5 bases and J by 4 bases, with 17 bases between. The CDR3 sequence: CASSRTGLNPYGYTF. The CDR3 DNA follows: TGTGCCAGCAGTAGAACAGGGTTGAACCCCTATGGCTACACCTTC.

The genes are TRBV19 and TRBJ2-2, with unresolved D. Germline CDR1 LNHDA, CDR2 SQIVND (reference sequence). Trimming removed 2 bases at V and 7 bases at J, with 23 bases between. The CDR3 has 18 residues. The CDR3 protein is CASSIRPRQLGRDGELFF. DNA of the CDR3: TGTGCCAGTAGTATACGGCCTCGGCAGCTAGGCCGTGACGGGGAGCTGTTTTTT.

V usage is TRBV6-2 or TRBV6-3 and J usage is TRBJ1-4; the match to TRBD1 covers 7 bases. After removal of 2 bases from V and 0 bases from J, the junction contained 15 bases not matched to a gene. Per the germline V gene, CDR1 is MNHEY and CDR2 is SVGEGT. There are 20 residues in the CDR3. CDR3 DNA: TGTGCCAGCAGTTACCCGGCGGGCAGGGGGAGAGTTGCAACTAATGAAAAACTGTTTTTT. Its protein is CASSYPAGRGRVATNEKLFF.

The chain uses TRBV6-6 and TRBJ2-7; 7 bases fit TRBD2. The CDR3 length is 15 residues. With V trimmed by 0 bases and J by 3 bases, 5 bases remained unmatched. Germline CDR1 and CDR2: MNHNY and SVGAGI (reference sequence). DNA for the CDR3: TGTGCCAGCAGTTACTCCCCTAGCGGTAACTACGAGCAGTACTTC. It specifies CASSYSPSGNYEQYF.

This rearrangement joins TRBV9 to TRBJ2-7, with D possibly being TRBD1 (5 bases). Trimming took 0 bases from V and 5 from J, leaving 15 bases between them. The CDR3 totals 15 residues. Per germline, CDR1 SGDLS and CDR2 YYNGEE. CDR3 in DNA: TGTGCCAGCAGCGTAGTGGGGCAGGATTATAACGAGCAGTACTTC. Protein product: CASSVVGQDYNEQYF.

The chain combines TRBV15 with TRBJ2-2; D gene uncertain. Trimming removed 1 base from V and 1 base from J, with 7 bases in between. CDR3 length: 15 residues. CDR1 and CDR2 (germline): LNHNV, YYDKDF (reference sequence). CDR3 nucleotides: TGTGCCACCAGCAGAGCCCCAGGGAACACCGGGGAGCTGTTTTTT. It is translated as CATSRAPGNTGELFF.

CDR3 sequence (DNA): TGTGCCAGCAGCTTAGAACTAAAGACAGGGCGACCTAACTATGGCTACACCTTC. It yields the protein CASSLELKTGRPNYGYTF. The chain employs TRBV7-2 and TRBJ1-2; 7 nucleotides line up with TRBD1. V lost 1 base, J lost 0 bases, and 11 bases stayed unmatched. The CDR3 length is 18 residues. Germline assignment: CDR1 SGHTA and CDR2 FQGNSA.

The gene calls are TRBV10-1 and TRBJ1-4; perhaps TRBD1 as D (5 bases). Trimming stripped 4 bases from V and 8 bases from J, with 11 bases between. CDR3 length: 13 amino acids. The V gene's germline CDR1 is WNHNN and CDR2 SYGVQD (reference sequence). CDR3 loop: CASSGGPGEKLFF. The CDR3 DNA sequence: TGCGCCAGCAGTGGTGGGCCAGGGGAAAAACTGTTTTTT.

The V gene is TRBV5-5, the J gene TRBJ1-3; D is unclear. This CDR3 has 15 amino acids. The germline CDR1 and CDR2 sequences are SGHKS and YYEKEE (reference sequence). Trimming removed 0 bases at V and 4 bases at J, with 11 bases between. CDR3 in amino acids: CASSLALGSGNTIYF. The CDR3 nucleotides are TGTGCCAGCAGCTTGGCCCTTGGCTCGGGAAACACCATATATTTT.

V gene TRBV7-2 combines with J gene TRBJ2-3; tentative D call: TRBD2 (6 bases). Per germline, CDR1 SGHTA and CDR2 FQGNSA. Trimming shortened V by 4 bases and J by 7 bases, and 15 bases separated the two germline ends. The CDR3 runs 14 residues. The CDR3 coding sequence is TGTGCCAGCAGCTCCGAAGCGGGTCTGAATACGCAGTATTTT. This gives the protein CASSSEAGLNTQYF.

The V call is TRBV9, the J call TRBJ2-5; D might be TRBD1 (5 bases). The CDR3 is 14 residues long. The germline gives CDR1 SGDLS, CDR2 YYNGEE. Trimming took 3 bases from V and 0 from J, leaving 9 bases between them. CDR3 loop: CASSARAYQETQYF. CDR3 nucleotides: TGTGCCAGCAGCGCCAGGGCCTACCAAGAGACCCAGTACTTC.

V gene TRBV5-5 combines with J gene TRBJ1-2, with TRBD1 matching over 7 bases. V was pared by 5 bases and J by 6 bases, with 7 bases of the junction left unmatched. Germline values: CDR1 SGHKS, CDR2 YYEKEE (reference sequence). This CDR3 comprises 13 residues. DNA of the CDR3: TGTGCCAGCAGGGCGACAGGGCTTAATGGCTACACCTTC. This codes for CASRATGLNGYTF.

The chain employs TRBV11-2 and TRBJ1-5; D not resolved. Trimming cost V 0 bases and J 0 bases, with 6 bases left between them. Germline-derived CDR1 and CDR2 are SGHAT and FQNNGV. This CDR3 is 15 amino acids long. CDR3: CASSLDGDSNQPQHF. Here the CDR3 DNA reads TGTGCCAGCAGCTTAGACGGTGATAGCAATCAGCCCCAGCATTTT.

This clone was seen a handful of times. The genes are TRBV2 and TRBJ2-5, with D tentatively TRBD2 (6 bases). The V and J ends lost 2 bases and 7 bases respectively, with 11 bases between them. The CDR3 sequence is 13 residues long. Germline CDR1 SNHLY, CDR2 FYNNEI. As DNA, the CDR3 is TGTGCCAGCAGTGAATGGCTGGGAGGGACCCAGTACTTC. This sequence encodes CASSEWLGGTQYF.

This clone was counted once. The chain carries TRBV18 and TRBJ2-2; D may be TRBD2 (5 bases). The V end was cut by 4 bases, the J end by 6 bases, with 12 bases between. Germline CDR1 is KGHSH and CDR2 is LQKENI. The CDR3 contains 14 residues. The CDR3 protein is CASSRGTGSGELFF. CDR3 DNA sequence: TGTGCCAGCTCACGAGGAACGGGGTCCGGGGAGCTGTTTTTT.